This T cell receptor (beta chain) was sequenced in a study of CD8 T cells in ankylosing spondylitis. CDR1 and CDR2 (germline): SGHRS, YFSETQ. V dropped 0 bases and J dropped 9; count of bases not matched to a gene: 11. The CDR3 runs to 16 residues. General study findings and limits: Roughly eight highly homologous variants made up a TCR beta motif that seemed to typify ankylosing spondylitis blood. Earlier work had already found some motif variants in reactive arthritis synovial fluid and blood.

Points on this clonotype: What it recognizes is unknown.

Making the TCR beta libraries involved quantitative 5'-RACE with molecular barcodes. TCRdb reprocessed the 5' RACE reads with MiXCR, giving one entry per CDR3 protein. The sample lists tens of thousands of distinct CDR3 sequences, around 30% occurring once. Sequenced sample: blood, either unsorted or a sorted T cell fraction (not recorded which). The V call is TRBV5-1, the J call TRBJ2-1; TRBD2 matches 8 bases. The TCR was taken from a male donor with ankylosing spondylitis or in good health (not recorded which). This CDR3 reads CASSLEGGGYITEQFF. The CDR3 region has the DNA TGCGCCAGCAGCTTGGAAGGCGGGGGGTATATCACTGAGCAGTTCTTC.